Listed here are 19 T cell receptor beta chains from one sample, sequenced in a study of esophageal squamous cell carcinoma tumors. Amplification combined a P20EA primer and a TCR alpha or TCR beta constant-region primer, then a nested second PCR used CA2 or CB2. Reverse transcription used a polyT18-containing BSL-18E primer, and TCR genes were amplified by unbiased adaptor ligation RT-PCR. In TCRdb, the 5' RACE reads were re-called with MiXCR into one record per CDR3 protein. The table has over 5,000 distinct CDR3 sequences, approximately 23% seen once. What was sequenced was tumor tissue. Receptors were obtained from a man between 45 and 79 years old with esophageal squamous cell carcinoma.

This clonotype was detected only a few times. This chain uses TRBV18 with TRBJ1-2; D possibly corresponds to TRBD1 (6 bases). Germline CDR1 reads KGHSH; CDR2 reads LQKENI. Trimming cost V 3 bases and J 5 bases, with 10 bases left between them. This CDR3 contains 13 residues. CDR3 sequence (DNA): TGTGCCAGCTCACCGGGACACCTTTATGGCTACACCTTC. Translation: CASSPGHLYGYTF.

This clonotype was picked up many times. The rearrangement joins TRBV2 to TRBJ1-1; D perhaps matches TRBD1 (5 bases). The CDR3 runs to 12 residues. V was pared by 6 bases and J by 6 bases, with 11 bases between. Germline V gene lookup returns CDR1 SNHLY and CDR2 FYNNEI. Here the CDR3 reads CASRGEVPEAFF. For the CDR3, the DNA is TGTGCCAGCAGGGGGGAGGTCCCTGAAGCTTTCTTT.

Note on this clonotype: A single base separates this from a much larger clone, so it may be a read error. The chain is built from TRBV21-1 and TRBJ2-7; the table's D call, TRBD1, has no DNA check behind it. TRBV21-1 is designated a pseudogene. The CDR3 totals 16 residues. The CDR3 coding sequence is TGTGCCAGCAGCTCAGGCCCGGGACAGGGATCCCACGAGCAGTACTTC. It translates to CASSSGPGQGSHEQYF.

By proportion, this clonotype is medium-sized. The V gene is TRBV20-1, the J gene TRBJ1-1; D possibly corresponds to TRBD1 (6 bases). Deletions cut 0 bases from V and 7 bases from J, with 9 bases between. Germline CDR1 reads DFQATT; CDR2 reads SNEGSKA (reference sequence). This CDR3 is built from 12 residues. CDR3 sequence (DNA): TGCAGTGCTAGAGATCAGGGGAATGAAGCTTTCTTT. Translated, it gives CSARDQGNEAFF.

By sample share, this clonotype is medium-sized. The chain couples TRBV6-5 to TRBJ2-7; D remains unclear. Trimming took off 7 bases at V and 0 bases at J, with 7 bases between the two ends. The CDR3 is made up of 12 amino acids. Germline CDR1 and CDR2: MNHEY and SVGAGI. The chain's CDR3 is CASKRSSYEQYF. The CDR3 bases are TGTGCCAGCAAGAGGAGCTCCTACGAGCAGTACTTC.

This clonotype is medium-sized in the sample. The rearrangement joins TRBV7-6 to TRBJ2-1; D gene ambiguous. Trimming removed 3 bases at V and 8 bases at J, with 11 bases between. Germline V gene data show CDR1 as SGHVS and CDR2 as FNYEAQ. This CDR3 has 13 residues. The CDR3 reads CASSFGLEYEQFF. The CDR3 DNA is TGTGCCAGCAGCTTTGGCCTAGAGTATGAGCAGTTCTTC.

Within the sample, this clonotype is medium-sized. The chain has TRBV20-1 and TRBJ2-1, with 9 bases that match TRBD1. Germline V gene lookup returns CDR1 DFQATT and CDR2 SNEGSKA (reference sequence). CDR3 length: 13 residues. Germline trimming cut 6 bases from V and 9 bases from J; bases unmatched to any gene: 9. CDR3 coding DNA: TGCAGTGCGGGGCGGGACAGGGAGGGTGAGCAGTTCTTC. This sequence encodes CSAGRDREGEQFF.

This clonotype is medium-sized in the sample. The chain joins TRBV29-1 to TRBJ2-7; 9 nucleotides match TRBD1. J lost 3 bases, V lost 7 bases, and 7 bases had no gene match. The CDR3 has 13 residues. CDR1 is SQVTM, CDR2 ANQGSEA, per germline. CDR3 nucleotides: TGCAGCGCGGGACAGGGAAACAACTACGAGCAGTACTTC. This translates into CSAGQGNNYEQYF.

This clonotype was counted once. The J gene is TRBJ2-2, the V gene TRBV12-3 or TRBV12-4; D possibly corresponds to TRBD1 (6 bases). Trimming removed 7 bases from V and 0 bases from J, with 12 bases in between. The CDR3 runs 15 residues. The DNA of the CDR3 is TGTGCCAGCATCTCGGGACACGCGAACACCGGGGAGCTGTTTTTT. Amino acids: CASISGHANTGELFF.

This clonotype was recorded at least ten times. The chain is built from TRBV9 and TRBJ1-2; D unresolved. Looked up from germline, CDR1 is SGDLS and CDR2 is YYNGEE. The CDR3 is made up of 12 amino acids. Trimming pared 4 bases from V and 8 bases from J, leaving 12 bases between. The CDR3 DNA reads TGTGCCAGCAGCTTCTCGGGTGGAGGCTACACCTTC. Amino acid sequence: CASSFSGGGYTF.

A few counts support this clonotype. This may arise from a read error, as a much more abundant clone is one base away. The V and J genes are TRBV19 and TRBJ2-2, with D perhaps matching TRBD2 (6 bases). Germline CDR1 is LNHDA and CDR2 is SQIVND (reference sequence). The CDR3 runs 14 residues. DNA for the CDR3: TGTGCCAGTAGTCCGGGACTCCCGGCCGGGGAGCGGTTTTTT. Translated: CASSPGLPAGERFF.

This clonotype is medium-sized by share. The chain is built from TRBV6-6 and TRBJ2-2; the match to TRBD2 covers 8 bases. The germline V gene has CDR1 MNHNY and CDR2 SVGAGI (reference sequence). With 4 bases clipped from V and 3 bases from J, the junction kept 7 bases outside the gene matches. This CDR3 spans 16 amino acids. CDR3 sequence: CASSFTGGRDTGELFF. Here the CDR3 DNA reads TGTGCCAGCAGTTTTACGGGGGGGCGCGACACCGGGGAGCTGTTTTTT.

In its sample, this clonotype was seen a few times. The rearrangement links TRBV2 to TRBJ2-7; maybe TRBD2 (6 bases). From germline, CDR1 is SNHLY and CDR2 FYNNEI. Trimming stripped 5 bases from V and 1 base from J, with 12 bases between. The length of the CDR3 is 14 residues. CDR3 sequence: CASSWDSLSYEQYF. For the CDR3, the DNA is TGTGCCAGCAGTTGGGACTCCCTATCCTACGAGCAGTACTTC.

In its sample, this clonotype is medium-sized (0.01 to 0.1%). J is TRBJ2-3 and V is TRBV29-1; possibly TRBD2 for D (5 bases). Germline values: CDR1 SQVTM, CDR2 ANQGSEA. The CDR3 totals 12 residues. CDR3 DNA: TGCAGTTCGACGGAGGCAATCGATACGCAGTATTTT. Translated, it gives CSSTEAIDTQYF.

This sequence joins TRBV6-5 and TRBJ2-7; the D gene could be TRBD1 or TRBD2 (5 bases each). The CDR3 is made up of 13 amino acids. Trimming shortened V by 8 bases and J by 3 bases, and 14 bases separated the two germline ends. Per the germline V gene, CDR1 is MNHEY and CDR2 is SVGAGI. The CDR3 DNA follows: TGTGCCAGCGGGGACCACGGTCGCTACGAGCAGTACTTC. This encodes CASGDHGRYEQYF.

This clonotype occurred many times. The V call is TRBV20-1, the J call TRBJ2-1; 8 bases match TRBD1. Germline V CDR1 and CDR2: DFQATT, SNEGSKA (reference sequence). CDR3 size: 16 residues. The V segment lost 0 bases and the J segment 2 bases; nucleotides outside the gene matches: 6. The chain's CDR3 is CSARDPGGLTYNEQFF. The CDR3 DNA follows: TGCAGTGCTAGAGATCCAGGGGGCCTGACCTACAATGAGCAGTTCTTC.

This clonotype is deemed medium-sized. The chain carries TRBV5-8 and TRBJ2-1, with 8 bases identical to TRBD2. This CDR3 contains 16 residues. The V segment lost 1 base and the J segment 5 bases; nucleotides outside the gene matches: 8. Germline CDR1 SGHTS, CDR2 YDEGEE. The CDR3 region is CASSLLRGRSDNEQFF. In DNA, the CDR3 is TGTGCCAGCAGCTTGTTGCGCGGGAGGTCGGACAATGAGCAGTTCTTC.

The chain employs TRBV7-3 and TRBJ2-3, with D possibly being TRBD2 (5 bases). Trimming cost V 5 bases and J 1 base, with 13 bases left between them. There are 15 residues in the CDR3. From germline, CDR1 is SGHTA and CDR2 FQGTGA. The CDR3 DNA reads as TGTGCCAGCAGCCCCCCCCCGGAGGGCACAGATACGCAGTATTTT. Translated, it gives CASSPPPEGTDTQYF.

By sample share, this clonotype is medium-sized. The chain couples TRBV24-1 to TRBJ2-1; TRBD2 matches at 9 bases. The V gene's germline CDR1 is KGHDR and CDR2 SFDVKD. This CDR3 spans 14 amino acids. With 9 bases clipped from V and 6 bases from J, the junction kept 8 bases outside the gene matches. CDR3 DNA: TGTGCCACCGCTTTAGCGGGAGCGGGCAATGAGCAGTTCTTC. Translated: CATALAGAGNEQFF.